The 10 T cell receptor beta chains presented below share a single source sample, sequenced in a study of blood T cell repertoires in COVID-19. Produced via immunoSEQ multiplex PCR; TCRdb's table is partial and in-frame only. The repertoire holds about 75,000 clones, with about 91% as singletons. Input material: peripheral blood. The receptors come from a woman aged 50 to 60 with acute or convalescent COVID-19.

The V call is TRBV9, the J call TRBJ1-3; D is unclear. Germline V CDR1 and CDR2: SGDLS, YYNGEE. This CDR3 spans 12 amino acids. V was cut by 4 bases and J by 5 bases, with 7 bases left in between. The CDR3 loop is CASSQNRNTIYF. CDR3 coding DNA: TGTGCCAGCAGCCAGAATAGAAACACCATATATTTT.

This chain connects TRBV4-2 to TRBJ2-5, with D possibly TRBD2 on 5 matching bases. V was cut by 0 bases and J by 4 bases, with 12 bases left in between. The germline V gene encodes CDR1 LGHNA and CDR2 YNFKEQ. This CDR3 is 15 amino acids long. CDR3 region: CASSQEFGMGETQYF. In DNA form, the CDR3 reads TGTGCCAGCAGCCAAGAATTCGGGATGGGAGAGACCCAGTACTTC.

The chain joins TRBV4-1 to TRBJ1-4; 8 bases agree with TRBD1. Germline trimming cut 2 bases from V and 8 bases from J; bases unmatched to any gene: 7. This CDR3 is built from 15 residues. Germline loops: CDR1 MGHRA, CDR2 YSYEKL. CDR3 sequence reads: CASSQTGQGVEKLFF. CDR3 sequence (DNA): TGCGCCAGCAGCCAAACTGGACAGGGCGTCGAAAAACTGTTTTTT.

V usage is TRBV4-1 and J usage is TRBJ2-6; a possible D gene is TRBD2 (5 bases). Germline CDR1 and CDR2: MGHRA and YSYEKL. V lost 1 base and J lost 1, with 11 bases in between. CDR3 length: 17 residues. The CDR3 sequence: CASSQGGKVSGANVLTF. The CDR3 DNA reads as TGCGCCAGCAGCCAAGGAGGGAAGGTATCTGGGGCCAACGTCCTGACTTTC.

This chain uses TRBV7-3 with TRBJ2-5; 11 bases fit TRBD2. Germline V gene sequence: CDR1 SGHTA, CDR2 FQGTGA. This CDR3 has 16 residues. J lost 5 bases, V lost 3 bases, and 8 bases had no gene match. The CDR3 reads CASSFGTSGSGETQYF. DNA for the CDR3: TGTGCCAGCAGCTTTGGCACTAGCGGGAGTGGCGAGACCCAGTACTTC.

In DNA, the CDR3 is TGTGCCACCAGTGATTTGCAACGGAGCACCCCCCATGAGCAGTTCTTC. This translates into CATSDLQRSTPHEQFF. The chain recombines TRBV24-1 with TRBJ2-1; D gene uncertain. Germline V gene sequence: CDR1 KGHDR, CDR2 SFDVKD. The germline V and J ends were trimmed by 0 bases and 8 bases, with 16 bases remaining between them. This CDR3 is 16 amino acids long.

This chain links TRBV30 with TRBJ1-1; D is unclear. The V gene's germline CDR1 is GTSNPN and CDR2 SVGIG (reference sequence). The V gene lost 0 bases and the J gene lost 4 bases, with 9 bases spanning the gap. The CDR3 has 13 amino acids. The CDR3, as DNA: TGTGCCTGGAGTGTACGAGGGCCCACTGAAGCTTTCTTT. The encoded protein is CAWSVRGPTEAFF.

The rearrangement links TRBV7-2 to TRBJ2-2; 9 bases map to TRBD1. This CDR3 comprises 12 residues. CDR1 is SGHTA and CDR2 is FQGNSA in the germline V gene. Losses at the gene ends were 8 bases for V and 6 bases for J; bases not matched to a gene: 1. CDR3 bases: TGTGCCAGCGGGGACAGGGCCGGGGAGCTGTTTTTT. Translating gives CASGDRAGELFF.

The chain couples TRBV20-1 to TRBJ2-1, with 8 bases matching TRBD2. This CDR3 comprises 11 residues. CDR1 and CDR2 from the germline V gene are DFQATT and SNEGSKA (reference sequence). V lost 6 bases, J lost 9 bases, and 4 bases stayed unmatched. The CDR3 nucleotides are TGCAGTGCCCCGGGACTAGTTGAGCAGTTCTTC. It codes for CSAPGLVEQFF.

This chain links TRBV7-9 with TRBJ1-1; D perhaps matches TRBD1 (6 bases). This CDR3 has 16 amino acids. CDR1 and CDR2 (germline): SEHNR, FQNEAQ (reference sequence). V lost 5 bases to trimming and J lost 7 bases, with 23 bases between them. The DNA of the CDR3 is TGTGCCAGCAGCCAACACAGGGCCACGGATGGAAATGAAGCTTTCTTT. Encoded protein: CASSQHRATDGNEAFF.